These 4 T cell receptor beta chains originate from one sample sequenced in a study of T-cell reconstitution after alpha-beta-depleted transplantation in children. Library preparation (for TCRbeta) was performed with unique molecular identifiers. From the PCR reads, TCRdb called clonotypes with MiXCR, one entry per CDR3 protein. This sample carries 500,000 to 650,000 distinct CDR3 sequences, around 13% of them seen once, and the ten largest clones take over 2%. The material sequenced was PBMCs, mostly from graft donor cells, taken 360 days after TCRalphabeta/CD19-depleted stem cell transplant. Receptors originate from a male patient between 5 and 17 years old who had a stem cell transplant for acute myeloid leukemia, so the T cells may come from the graft donor.

This clonotype was seen more than once but under ten times. The chain is built from TRBV6-1 and TRBJ2-7, with 10 bases matching TRBD2. The CDR3 length is 16 residues. In germline, CDR1 is MNHNS, CDR2 SASEGT. V lost 6 bases, J lost 0 bases, and 8 bases stayed unmatched. The CDR3 region has the DNA TGTGCCAGCAGCCCCCCACCTAGCGGGAGCTCCTACGAGCAGTACTTC. This encodes CASSPPPSGSSYEQYF.

This clonotype appeared a few times. The chain uses TRBV20-1 and TRBJ2-4; perhaps TRBD2 as D (6 bases). V gave up 7 bases and J gave up 0 bases, with 16 bases separating them. The CDR3 is made up of 15 amino acids. Germline CDR1 reads DFQATT; CDR2 reads SNEGSKA (reference sequence). The CDR3 spells CSGIAERLAKNIQYF. For the CDR3, the DNA is TGCAGTGGGATAGCGGAAAGATTAGCCAAAAACATTCAGTACTTC.

V gene TRBV21-1 combines with J gene TRBJ2-7; the D segment call TRBD1 is taken from the table without a DNA check. TRBV21-1 is reported as a pseudogene. CDR3 size: 10 residues. In DNA, the CDR3 is TGTGCCAGCAGCAGACAGGGGCAGTACTTC. Translated: CASSRQGQYF.

This chain connects TRBV7-9 to TRBJ1-2; tentative D call: TRBD1 (6 bases). Germline CDR1 and CDR2: SEHNR and FQNEAQ (reference sequence). V was shortened by 3 bases and J by 4 bases, with 12 bases between the two germline ends. This CDR3 contains 14 residues. The CDR3 spells CASSFLDSGYGYTF. DNA of the CDR3: TGTGCCAGCAGCTTTCTGGACAGCGGCTATGGCTACACCTTC.